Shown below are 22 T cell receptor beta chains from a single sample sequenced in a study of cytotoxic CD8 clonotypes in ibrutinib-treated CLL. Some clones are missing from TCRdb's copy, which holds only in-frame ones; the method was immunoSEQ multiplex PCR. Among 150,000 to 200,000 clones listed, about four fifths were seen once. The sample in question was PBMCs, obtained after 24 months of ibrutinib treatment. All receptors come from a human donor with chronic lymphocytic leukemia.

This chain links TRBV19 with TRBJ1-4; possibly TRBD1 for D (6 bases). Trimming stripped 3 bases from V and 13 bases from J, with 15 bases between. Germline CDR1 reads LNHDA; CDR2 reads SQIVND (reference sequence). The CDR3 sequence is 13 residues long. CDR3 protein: CASSMWTVGRLFF. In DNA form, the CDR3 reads TGTGCCAGTAGTATGTGGACAGTCGGTCGACTGTTTTTT.

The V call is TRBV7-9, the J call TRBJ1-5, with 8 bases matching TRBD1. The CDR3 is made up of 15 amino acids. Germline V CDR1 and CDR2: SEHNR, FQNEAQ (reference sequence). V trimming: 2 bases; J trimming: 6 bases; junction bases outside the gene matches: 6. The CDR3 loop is CASSLSDRGGQPQHF. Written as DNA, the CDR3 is TGTGCCAGCAGCTTATCTGACAGGGGAGGTCAGCCCCAGCATTTT.

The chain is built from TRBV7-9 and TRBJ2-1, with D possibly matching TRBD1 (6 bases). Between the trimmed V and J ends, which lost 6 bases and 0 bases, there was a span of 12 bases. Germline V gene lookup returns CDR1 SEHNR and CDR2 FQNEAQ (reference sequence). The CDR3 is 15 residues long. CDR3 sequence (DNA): TGTGCCAGCAGTTATCAGGGGAGCTCCTACAATGAGCAGTTCTTC. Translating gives CASSYQGSSYNEQFF.

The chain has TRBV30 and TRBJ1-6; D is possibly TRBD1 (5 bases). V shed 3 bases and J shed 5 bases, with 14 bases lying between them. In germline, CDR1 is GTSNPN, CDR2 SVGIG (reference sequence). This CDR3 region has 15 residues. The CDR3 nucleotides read TGTGCCTGGAGGGACACCAAAGTGAATAATTCACCCCTCCACTTT. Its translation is CAWRDTKVNNSPLHF. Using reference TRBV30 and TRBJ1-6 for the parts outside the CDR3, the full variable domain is SQTIHQWPATLVQPVGSPLSLECTVEGTSNPNLYWYRQAAGRGLQLLFYSVGIGQISSEVPQNLSASRPQDRQFILSSKKLLLSDSGFYLCAWRDTKVNNSPLHFGNGTRLTVT.

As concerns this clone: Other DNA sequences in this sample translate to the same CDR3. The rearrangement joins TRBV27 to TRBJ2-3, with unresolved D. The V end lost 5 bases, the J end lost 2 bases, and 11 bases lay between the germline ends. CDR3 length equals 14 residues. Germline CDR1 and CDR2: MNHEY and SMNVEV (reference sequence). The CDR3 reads CASSPLAVTDTQYF. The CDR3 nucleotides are TGTGCCAGCAGTCCTTTGGCGGTCACAGATACGCAGTATTTT.

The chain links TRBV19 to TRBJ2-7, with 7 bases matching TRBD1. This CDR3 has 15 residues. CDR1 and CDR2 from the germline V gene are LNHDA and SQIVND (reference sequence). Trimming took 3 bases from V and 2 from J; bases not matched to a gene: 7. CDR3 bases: TGTGCCAGTAGTATGAGGGGGCTGACTCCCTACGAGCAGTACTTC. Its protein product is CASSMRGLTPYEQYF.

This CDR3 reads CASDMTREANYGYTF. The CDR3 DNA sequence: TGTGCCAGCGATATGACCAGGGAAGCTAACTATGGCTACACCTTC. V gene TRBV18 combines with J gene TRBJ1-2; weak D call: TRBD1 (5 bases). Germline V gives CDR1 KGHSH, CDR2 LQKENI. The CDR3 contains 15 residues. Trimming removed 8 bases from V and 0 bases from J, with 16 bases in between.

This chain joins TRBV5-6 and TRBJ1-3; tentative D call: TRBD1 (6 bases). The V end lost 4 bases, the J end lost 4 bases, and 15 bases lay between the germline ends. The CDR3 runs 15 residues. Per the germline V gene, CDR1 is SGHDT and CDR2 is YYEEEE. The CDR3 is CASSLTGQTGNTIYF. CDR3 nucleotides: TGTGCCAGCAGCCTAACTGGACAGACGGGAAACACCATATATTTT.

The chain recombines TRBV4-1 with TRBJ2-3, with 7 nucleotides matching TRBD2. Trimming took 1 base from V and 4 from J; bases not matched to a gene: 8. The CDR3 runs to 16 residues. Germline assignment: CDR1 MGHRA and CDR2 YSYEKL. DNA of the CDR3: TGCGCCAGCAGCCAAGTCATGAGGGGAGGGTCAGATACGCAGTATTTT. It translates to CASSQVMRGGSDTQYF.

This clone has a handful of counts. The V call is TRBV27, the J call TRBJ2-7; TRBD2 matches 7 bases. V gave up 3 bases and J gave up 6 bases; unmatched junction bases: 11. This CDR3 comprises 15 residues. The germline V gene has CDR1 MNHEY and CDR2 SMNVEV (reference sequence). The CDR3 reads CASSFDSSGRSEQYF. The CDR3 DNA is TGTGCCAGCAGTTTCGATTCTAGCGGCCGCAGCGAGCAGTACTTC.

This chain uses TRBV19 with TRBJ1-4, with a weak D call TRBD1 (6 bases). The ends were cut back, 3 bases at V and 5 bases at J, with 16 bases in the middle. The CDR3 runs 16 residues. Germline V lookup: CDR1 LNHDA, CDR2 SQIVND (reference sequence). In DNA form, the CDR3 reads TGTGCCAGTAGTATTTGGGAGACAGGACTAAATGAAAAACTGTTTTTT. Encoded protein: CASSIWETGLNEKLFF.

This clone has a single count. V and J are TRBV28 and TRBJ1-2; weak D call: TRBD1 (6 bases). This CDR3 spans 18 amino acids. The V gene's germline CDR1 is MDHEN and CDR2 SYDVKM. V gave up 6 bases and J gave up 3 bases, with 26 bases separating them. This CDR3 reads CASSETRGQRLEDYGYTF. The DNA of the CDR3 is TGTGCCAGCAGCGAAACGCGGGGGCAACGCCTAGAGGACTATGGCTACACCTTC.

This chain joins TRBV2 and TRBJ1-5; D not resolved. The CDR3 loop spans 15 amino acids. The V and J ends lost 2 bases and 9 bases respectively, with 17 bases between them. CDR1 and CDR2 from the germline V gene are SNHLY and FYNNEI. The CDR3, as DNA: TGTGCCAGCAGTGAAATGGGTAACCCGTCCACGCCCCAGCATTTT. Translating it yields CASSEMGNPSTPQHF.

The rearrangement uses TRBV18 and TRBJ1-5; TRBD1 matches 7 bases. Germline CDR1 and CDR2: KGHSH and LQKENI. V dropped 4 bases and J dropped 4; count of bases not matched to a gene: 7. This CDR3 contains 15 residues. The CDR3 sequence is CASSRGTAPNQPQHF. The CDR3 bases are TGTGCCAGCTCACGCGGGACAGCCCCGAATCAGCCCCAGCATTTT.

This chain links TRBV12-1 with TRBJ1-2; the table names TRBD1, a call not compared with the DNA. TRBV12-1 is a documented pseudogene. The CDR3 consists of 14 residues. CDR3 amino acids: CASSFAGTDRGQSF. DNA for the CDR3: TGTGCCAGCAGCTTTGCCGGGACGGACAGGGGGCAGTCCTTC.

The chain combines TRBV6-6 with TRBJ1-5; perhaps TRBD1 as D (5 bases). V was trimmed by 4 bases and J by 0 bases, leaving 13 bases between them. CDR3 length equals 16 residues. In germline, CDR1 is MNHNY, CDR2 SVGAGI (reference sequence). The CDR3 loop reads CASSSRGRYSNQPQHF. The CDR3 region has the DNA TGTGCCAGCAGTTCCCGGGGGAGATATAGCAATCAGCCCCAGCATTTT.

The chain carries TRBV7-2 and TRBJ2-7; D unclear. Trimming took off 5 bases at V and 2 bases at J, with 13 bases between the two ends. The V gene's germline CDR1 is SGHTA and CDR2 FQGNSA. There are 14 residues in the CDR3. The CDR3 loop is CASSIGPLPYEQYF. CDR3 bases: TGTGCCAGCAGCATCGGACCGCTGCCCTACGAGCAGTACTTC.

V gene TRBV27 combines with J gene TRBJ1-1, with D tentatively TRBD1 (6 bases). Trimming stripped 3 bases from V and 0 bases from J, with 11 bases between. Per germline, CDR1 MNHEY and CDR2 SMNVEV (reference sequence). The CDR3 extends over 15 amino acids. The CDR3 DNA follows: TGTGCCAGCAGTTTTAGGGGGACCATGAACACTGAAGCTTTCTTT. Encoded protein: CASSFRGTMNTEAFF.

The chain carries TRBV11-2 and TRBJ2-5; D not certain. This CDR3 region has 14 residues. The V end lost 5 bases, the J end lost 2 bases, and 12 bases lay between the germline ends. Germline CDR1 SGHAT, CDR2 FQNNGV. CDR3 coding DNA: TGTGCCAGCAGCCACCCCCAGTCACAAGAGACCCAGTACTTC. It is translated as CASSHPQSQETQYF.

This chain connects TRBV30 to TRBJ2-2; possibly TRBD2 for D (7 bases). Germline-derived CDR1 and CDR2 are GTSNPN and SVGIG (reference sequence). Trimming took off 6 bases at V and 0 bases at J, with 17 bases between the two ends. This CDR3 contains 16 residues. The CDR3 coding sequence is TGTGCCTGCCCAGGGGCTAGCGGCGCGAACACCGGGGAGCTGTTTTTT. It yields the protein CACPGASGANTGELFF.

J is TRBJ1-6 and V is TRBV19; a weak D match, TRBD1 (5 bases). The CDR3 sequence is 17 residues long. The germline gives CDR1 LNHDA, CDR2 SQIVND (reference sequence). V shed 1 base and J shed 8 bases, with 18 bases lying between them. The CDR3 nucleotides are TGTGCCAGTAGTATAGGCCCGGGACGTTTGAAGGATTCACCCCTCCACTTT. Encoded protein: CASSIGPGRLKDSPLHF.

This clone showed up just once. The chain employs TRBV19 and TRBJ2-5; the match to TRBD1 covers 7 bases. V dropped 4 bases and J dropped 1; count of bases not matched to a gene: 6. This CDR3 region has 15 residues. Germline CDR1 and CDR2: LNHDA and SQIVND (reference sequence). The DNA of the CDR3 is TGTGCCAGTAGTACCCGGGACAGCGTCCAAGAGACCCAGTACTTC. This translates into CASSTRDSVQETQYF. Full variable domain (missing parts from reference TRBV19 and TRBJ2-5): DGGITQSPKYLFRKEGQNVTLSCEQNLNHDAMYWYRQDPGQGLRLIYYSQIVNDFQKGDIAEGYSVSREKKESFPLTVTSAQKNPTAFYLCASSTRDSVQETQYFGPGTRLLVL.